This TCR beta chain was sequenced during a study of T cells in Graves' hyperthyroidism and ophthalmopathy. Study-level information: Blood was drawn when the patient was first diagnosed and still untreated.

This clonotype has ten or more counts. Its antigen remains unidentified. Amplification targeted TCR beta CDR3 regions from RNA transcripts. A set of HTBI primers served as the primers for a first-round RT-PCR of the TCR CDR3. In TCRdb, the multiplex PCR reads were re-called with MiXCR into one record per CDR3 protein. Of some 370,000 distinct CDR3 sequences listed, roughly a sixth are singletons. CDR1 is DFQATT and CDR2 is SNEGSKA in the germline V gene (reference sequence). J was trimmed by 4 bases and V by 2 bases; bases with no gene match: 27. This CDR3 region has 21 residues. General study findings and limits: Peripheral blood also featured most of the thyroid clonotypes expanded above 0.001. Median prediction lead before ophthalmopathy onset was 6.5 months with the model. Stable hyperthyroidism was told apart from ophthalmopathy by a model built on 13 V-J features.

This TCR came from a woman in her twenties or thirties with Graves' hyperthyroidism that later progressed to Graves' ophthalmopathy. The chain is built from TRBV20-1 and TRBJ1-1; 8 nucleotides align to TRBD1. The sequencing input was blood. CDR3: CSARPPKDREVWALLGTEAFF. The DNA for the CDR3 is TGCAGTGCTAGACCACCAAAGGACAGGGAGGTGTGGGCCCTTTTGGGCACTGAAGCTTTCTTT.